Sequencing of this T cell receptor (beta chain) was carried out in a study of post-analysis software for immune sequencing data. Looking at the study overall: Relapsing-remitting, secondary progressive and progressive-relapsing courses of multiple sclerosis were included.

Unique molecular identifiers were built into the TCR beta cDNA libraries. Yield was about 500,000 cDNA molecules from 1 to 10 million T cells. TCRdb reprocessed the PCR reads via MiXCR and lists one record per CDR3 protein. Counted here are about 770,000 distinct CDR3 sequences, 46% occurring once; the ten biggest clones make up 4% to 5%. Study-wide results and caveats: The study found significantly lower normalized Chao1 diversity in multiple sclerosis patients than in controls. The F measure placed samples prepared in the same batch into strongly shared clusters. Controls showed lower frequencies than patients for roughly 5 TRBV segments, and TRBV5-6, TRBV5-1 and TRBV20-1 were among these.

CDR1 and CDR2 (germline): SQVTM, ANQGSEA. This CDR3 is 11 amino acids long. Trimming stripped 7 bases from V and 0 bases from J, with 6 bases between. Comment on this clonotype: Its antigen is not known.

The chain carries TRBV29-1 and TRBJ1-1; unclear D gene. The clonotype originates from a girl aged 10-17 years with multiple sclerosis. Sequenced material: blood. CDR3 amino acids: CSGDMNTEAFF. The CDR3 nucleotides are TGCAGCGGAGACATGAACACTGAAGCTTTCTTT. Based on the CDR3 plus reference TRBV29-1 and TRBJ1-1, the full variable domain is SAVISQKPSRDICQRGTSLTIQCQVDSQVTMMFWYRQQPGQSLTLIATANQGSEATYESGFVIDKFPISRPNLTFSTLTVSNMSPEDSSIYLCSGDMNTEAFFGQGTRLTVV.